Below are 30 T cell receptor beta chains sequenced from a single sample in a study of T cells in Graves' hyperthyroidism and ophthalmopathy. RNA transcripts gave rise to amplified TCR beta CDR3 regions. Primed by the HTBI set, a first-round RT-PCR was run on the TCR CDR3. A single record per CDR3 protein comes from TCRdb applying MiXCR to the multiplex PCR reads. In the table there are about 270,000 distinct CDR3 sequences, around 26% of which are singletons. Specimen: blood. These receptors originate from a woman aged 40 to 50 with Graves' ophthalmopathy.

This clonotype showed up many times. The rearrangement links TRBV12-3 or TRBV12-4 to TRBJ2-1; TRBD2 aligns across 12 bases. The J segment lost 10 bases and the V segment lost 3 bases, leaving 4 bases of the junction unmatched. The CDR3 contains 14 residues. This CDR3 reads CASSLGLAGLEQFF. CDR3 in DNA: TGTGCCAGCAGTTTGGGACTAGCGGGTTTGGAGCAGTTCTTC.

In this sample, this clonotype turned up many times. The chain joins TRBV14 to TRBJ2-7; D ambiguous. Deletions cut 3 bases from V and 2 bases from J, with 8 bases between. The CDR3 length is 13 residues. Germline V gene sequence: CDR1 SGHDN, CDR2 FVKESK. CDR3 sequence reads: CASSHRHTYEQYF. The CDR3 coding sequence is TGTGCCAGCAGCCACAGGCATACCTACGAGCAGTACTTC.

The J gene is TRBJ2-7, the V gene TRBV12-3 or TRBV12-4; D gene unclear. The CDR3 runs 12 residues. Between the trimmed V and J ends, which lost 3 bases and 4 bases, there was a span of 7 bases. The CDR3 coding sequence is TGTGCCAGCAGTTTCGCACTGTACGAGCAGTACTTC. It yields the protein CASSFALYEQYF.

At least ten counts were recorded for this clonotype. The chain combines TRBV7-9 with TRBJ1-5; the D gene is possibly TRBD1 (5 bases). Per germline, CDR1 SEHNR and CDR2 FQNEAQ (reference sequence). CDR3 length: 16 residues. The V gene lost 8 bases and the J gene lost 0 bases, with 17 bases spanning the gap. This CDR3 reads CASPLGRADSNQPQHF. In DNA, the CDR3 is TGTGCCAGCCCTTTGGGACGGGCAGATAGCAATCAGCCCCAGCATTTT.

This clonotype was counted ten times or more. The rearrangement links TRBV19 to TRBJ1-5, with D possibly TRBD1 on 6 matching bases. Germline V lookup: CDR1 LNHDA, CDR2 SQIVND (reference sequence). The CDR3 spans 15 residues. V lost 2 bases to trimming and J lost 5 bases, with 13 bases between them. The CDR3 spells CASSIQQGDYQPQHF. The DNA for the CDR3 is TGTGCCAGTAGTATACAACAGGGAGATTATCAGCCCCAGCATTTT.

This clonotype was detected ten times or more. The rearrangement uses TRBV24-1 and TRBJ1-2; TRBD1 agrees at 7 bases. The ends lost 9 bases at V and 7 bases at J; junction bases unmatched: 7. There are 12 residues in the CDR3. Germline values: CDR1 KGHDR, CDR2 SFDVKD. CDR3 in DNA: TGTGCCACCCAAGGGGGCTTCGGTGGCTACACCTTC. Its translation: CATQGGFGGYTF.

The chain carries TRBV11-3 and TRBJ2-5; 10 bases match TRBD1. Germline V gene sequence: CDR1 SGHNT, CDR2 YENEEA. The CDR3 extends over 15 amino acids. With 5 bases clipped from V and 5 bases from J, the junction kept 8 bases outside the gene matches. This CDR3 is CASSKTGGGGETQYF. CDR3 DNA: TGTGCCAGCAGCAAGACAGGGGGCGGAGGGGAGACCCAGTACTTC.

This clonotype was counted ten times or more. The genes are TRBV3-1 and TRBJ1-1, with D unclear. Germline loops: CDR1 LGHDT, CDR2 YNNKEL (reference sequence). The CDR3 has 13 amino acids. V lost 1 base, J lost 6 bases, and 9 bases lay in between. CDR3 DNA: TGTGCCAGCAGCCAAGCAAGTCTTTCTGAAGCTTTCTTT. Protein sequence: CASSQASLSEAFF.

This clonotype occurred many times. V and J are TRBV6-1 and TRBJ1-2; TRBD1 might be the D (6 bases). Between the trimmed V and J ends, which lost 2 bases and 7 bases, there was a span of 26 bases. Germline assignment: CDR1 MNHNS and CDR2 SASEGT. This CDR3 contains 18 residues. CDR3 DNA sequence: TGTGCCAGCAGTGAAAATGTCGGACAGCAAGCCACCTTTAGTGGCTACACCTTC. Translating it yields CASSENVGQQATFSGYTF.

There are many counts of this clonotype. CDR3 nucleotide sequence: TGTGCCAGCAGACCGGGACAGGGGGGTAATCAGCCCCAGCATTTT. Amino acid sequence: CASRPGQGGNQPQHF. The chain carries TRBV27 and TRBJ1-5; 11 bases are a match to TRBD1. The CDR3 loop spans 15 amino acids. CDR1 is MNHEY and CDR2 is SMNVEV in the germline V gene (reference sequence). V was pared by 6 bases and J by 4 bases, with 5 bases of the junction left unmatched.

The chain is built from TRBV6-2 or TRBV6-3 and TRBJ1-1; D gene unclear. With 2 bases removed from V and 1 base from J, the gap between germline ends came to 5 bases. In germline, CDR1 is MNHEY, CDR2 SVGEGT. The CDR3 is made up of 13 amino acids. The CDR3 DNA reads TGTGCCAGCAGTTACATTCCGAACACTGAAGCTTTCTTT. It codes for CASSYIPNTEAFF.

This clonotype was seen repeatedly, ten times or more. V gene TRBV12-3 or TRBV12-4 combines with J gene TRBJ2-5; TRBD2 is a possible D gene (6 bases). The length of the CDR3 is 14 residues. V lost 3 bases, J lost 4 bases, and 12 bases lay in between. This CDR3 is CASSFSGVGETQYF. The CDR3 DNA reads TGTGCCAGCAGTTTTTCGGGAGTAGGAGAGACCCAGTACTTC.

This clonotype was recorded at least ten times. The gene calls are TRBV5-1 and TRBJ2-2; D unresolved. Deletions cut 2 bases from V and 7 bases from J, with 12 bases between. Germline V gives CDR1 SGHRS, CDR2 YFSETQ. This CDR3 has 14 residues. CDR3 bases: TGCGCCAGCAGCTTCCGACATGACGACGGGGAGCTGTTTTTT. It is translated as CASSFRHDDGELFF.

The chain couples TRBV24-1 to TRBJ2-7; 8 bases are a match to TRBD1. V shed 1 base, J shed 4 bases, and the junction held 11 bases outside the gene matches. Germline values: CDR1 KGHDR, CDR2 SFDVKD. The CDR3 runs to 17 residues. CDR3 in DNA: TGTGCCACCAGTGATTTATGGACAGGGAAAACACCTTACGAGCAGTACTTC. This codes for CATSDLWTGKTPYEQYF.

This clonotype is a singleton in its sample. A single base separates this from a much larger clone, so it may be a read error. In this CDR3 the conserved last residue, phenylalanine or tryptophan, is missing, so a read error is likely. The rearrangement uses TRBV5-6 and TRBJ1-1, with D perhaps matching TRBD1 (5 bases). CDR3 length: 14 amino acids. Trimming shortened V by 2 bases and J by 3 bases, and 11 bases separated the two germline ends. Germline values: CDR1 SGHDT, CDR2 YYEEEE. DNA of the CDR3: TGTGCCAGCAGCTTAACCCAGGGTTACACTGAAGCTTTCATT. It yields the protein CASSLTQGYTEAFI.

This clonotype was counted at least ten times. The chain joins TRBV7-2 to TRBJ2-5; D perhaps matches TRBD1 (6 bases). The CDR3 spans 14 residues. V shed 7 bases and J shed 2 bases, with 14 bases lying between them. Looked up from germline, CDR1 is SGHTA and CDR2 is FQGNSA. The CDR3 loop is CASTIPGAQETQYF. The DNA for the CDR3 is TGTGCCAGCACCATCCCAGGGGCACAAGAGACCCAGTACTTC.

This chain uses TRBV6-2 or TRBV6-3 with TRBJ1-1, with D unresolved. The germline V and J ends were trimmed by 5 bases and 0 bases, with 10 bases remaining between them. The CDR3 spans 14 residues. Germline V gene sequence: CDR1 MNHEY, CDR2 SVGEGT. CDR3 nucleotide sequence: TGTGCCAGCAGTGACACTTATCTGAACACTGAAGCTTTCTTT. This gives the protein CASSDTYLNTEAFF.

The sample holds many counts of this clonotype. This chain joins TRBV7-8 and TRBJ1-1, with D possibly TRBD1 on 5 matching bases. Trimming removed 0 bases at V and 7 bases at J, with 12 bases between. The CDR3 contains 14 residues. Germline V gives CDR1 SGHVS, CDR2 FQNEAQ. Written as DNA, the CDR3 is TGTGCCAGCAGCTTAGCCGACAGAAGGAATGAAGCTTTCTTT. Residues: CASSLADRRNEAFF.

This clonotype was seen at least ten times. The V gene is TRBV2, the J gene TRBJ2-6; perhaps TRBD2 as D (6 bases). CDR3 size: 20 residues. Trimming took 2 bases from V and 3 from J, leaving 23 bases between them. Germline V gene sequence: CDR1 SNHLY, CDR2 FYNNEI. This CDR3 reads CASSEPHPAGRFFGANVLTF. The CDR3, as DNA: TGTGCCAGCAGTGAACCTCACCCCGCGGGAAGGTTCTTTGGGGCCAACGTCCTGACTTTC.

The V call is TRBV28, the J call TRBJ2-7; TRBD1 matches at 7 bases. CDR1 is MDHEN and CDR2 is SYDVKM in the germline V gene. With 5 bases clipped from V and 6 bases from J, the junction kept 4 bases outside the gene matches. There are 12 residues in the CDR3. CDR3 bases: TGTGCCAGCAGTGACAGGGTAGTCGAGCAGTACTTC. Translation gives CASSDRVVEQYF.

A remark on this clonotype: This clone may be a read error of a much larger clone one base away. This rearrangement joins TRBV20-1 to TRBJ1-2; D ambiguous. The CDR3 loop spans 10 amino acids. Germline loops: CDR1 DFQATT, CDR2 SNEGSKA (reference sequence). The CDR3 region has the DNA TGCAGAGCTACTCGGGATAGCTACACCTTC. Translation: CRATRDSYTF.

This clonotype was detected many times. The V call is TRBV15, the J call TRBJ1-5; D gene uncertain. Germline assignment: CDR1 LNHNV and CDR2 YYDKDF (reference sequence). This CDR3 spans 17 amino acids. The ends were cut back, 0 bases at V and 2 bases at J, with 14 bases in the middle. In nucleotides, the CDR3 is TGTGCCACCAGCAGAGATCGGCAGAGCTTAGGCAATCAGCCCCAGCATTTT. Translation: CATSRDRQSLGNQPQHF.

This clonotype came up many times. The chain recombines TRBV28 with TRBJ1-2; D gene uncertain. Germline-derived CDR1 and CDR2 are MDHEN and SYDVKM. This CDR3 comprises 13 residues. Trimming removed 6 bases from V and 2 bases from J, with 10 bases in between. The CDR3 nucleotides are TGTGCCAGCAGCCGCACTCCGAACTATGGCTACACCTTC. Amino acids: CASSRTPNYGYTF.

This clonotype was counted ten times or more. The chain couples TRBV6-1 to TRBJ1-6; maybe TRBD1 (6 bases). V was trimmed by 6 bases and J by 0 bases, leaving 15 bases between them. CDR1 is MNHNS, CDR2 SASEGT, per germline. The CDR3 is 17 residues long. CDR3 region: CASRDRGGVSYNSPLHF. The DNA for the CDR3 is TGTGCCAGCAGAGATAGGGGGGGCGTCTCCTATAATTCACCCCTCCACTTT.

This clonotype was seen ten or more times. The V and J genes are TRBV20-1 and TRBJ2-4; no clear D gene. The CDR3 sequence is 12 residues long. In germline, CDR1 is DFQATT, CDR2 SNEGSKA (reference sequence). The V end lost 6 bases, the J end lost 6 bases, and 12 bases lay between the germline ends. DNA for the CDR3: TGCAGTGCCCGGATAGTCGGAAACATTCAGTACTTC. It encodes CSARIVGNIQYF.

This chain links TRBV12-3 or TRBV12-4 with TRBJ1-5; 10 nucleotides match TRBD1. After removal of 5 bases from V and 5 bases from J, the junction contained 6 bases not matched to a gene. The CDR3 is made up of 15 amino acids. This chain's CDR3 is CASSPKDRGDQPQHF. The CDR3 nucleotides read TGTGCCAGCAGTCCGAAGGACAGGGGGGATCAGCCCCAGCATTTT.

This clonotype was counted a single time. The rearrangement links TRBV27 to TRBJ1-1; 9 nucleotides align to TRBD1. J was trimmed by 8 bases and V by 5 bases; bases with no gene match: 12. Germline lookup yields CDR1 MNHEY and CDR2 SMNVEV (reference sequence). The CDR3 is 15 amino acids. For the CDR3, the DNA is TGTGCCAGCAGTCTGAGGGGGGGTGGACAGGGGGAAGCTTTCTTT. It encodes CASSLRGGGQGEAFF.

In this sample, this clonotype turned up many times. Here the CDR3 reads CASSIPQLPTQPQHF. CDR3 in DNA: TGTGCCAGTAGTATCCCACAACTCCCGACTCAGCCCCAGCATTTT. The chain has TRBV19 and TRBJ1-5; D not certain. There are 15 residues in the CDR3. V was pared by 3 bases and J by 6 bases, with 15 bases between. Germline CDR1 reads LNHDA; CDR2 reads SQIVND (reference sequence).

A few counts support this clonotype. V is TRBV18 and J is TRBJ2-6, with D tentatively TRBD1 (5 bases). This CDR3 has 15 residues. The ends were cut back, 6 bases at V and 4 bases at J, with 13 bases in the middle. Germline CDR1 reads KGHSH; CDR2 reads LQKENI. The CDR3 region is CASSRASRGANVLTF. CDR3 sequence (DNA): TGTGCCAGCTCCAGGGCCTCCCGGGGGGCCAACGTCCTGACTTTC.

This chain uses TRBV6-1 with TRBJ2-7; D not certain. Trimming removed 2 bases from V and 8 bases from J, with 7 bases in between. Germline CDR1 MNHNS, CDR2 SASEGT. The CDR3 loop spans 11 amino acids. The CDR3 DNA is TGTGCCAGCAGTGAATCTACTAAGCAGTACTTC. Its translation: CASSESTKQYF.